This TCR beta chain stems from a study of blood T cell repertoires in COVID-19. Profiled with immunoSEQ multiplex PCR; TCRdb holds only in-frame clones, not every one. The sample lists a few hundred thousand clones; 75% to 90% were seen once. This CDR3 spans 15 amino acids. V dropped 5 bases and J dropped 5 bases, with 16 bases sitting between them. Germline CDR1 and CDR2: SEHNR and FQNEAQ (reference sequence). The material sequenced was peripheral blood. This clonotype originated in a man aged 25-45 years with active or convalescent COVID-19. This sequence joins TRBV7-9 and TRBJ2-1; D is possibly TRBD2 (6 bases). CDR3 coding DNA: TGTGCCAGCAGCCAACGGACTAACCGACACAATGAGCAGTTCTTC. It is translated as CASSQRTNRHNEQFF.